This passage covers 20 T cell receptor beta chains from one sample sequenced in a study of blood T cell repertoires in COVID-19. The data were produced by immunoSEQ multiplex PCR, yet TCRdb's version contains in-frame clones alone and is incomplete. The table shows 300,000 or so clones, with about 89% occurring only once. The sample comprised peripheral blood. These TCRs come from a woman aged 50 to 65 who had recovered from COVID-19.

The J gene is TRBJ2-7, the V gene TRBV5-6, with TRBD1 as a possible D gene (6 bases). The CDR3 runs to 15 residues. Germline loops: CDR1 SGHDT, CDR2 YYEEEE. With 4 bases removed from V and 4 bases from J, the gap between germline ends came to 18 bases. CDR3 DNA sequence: TGTGCCAGCAGCCTATCTAGACAGGTTCCTTACGAGCAGTACTTC. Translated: CASSLSRQVPYEQYF.

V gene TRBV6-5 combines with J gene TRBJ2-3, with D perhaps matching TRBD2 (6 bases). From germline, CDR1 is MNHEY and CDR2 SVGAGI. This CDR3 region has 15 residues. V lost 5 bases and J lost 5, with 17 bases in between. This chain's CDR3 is CASSTPGTGKDTQYF. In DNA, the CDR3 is TGTGCCAGCAGTACTCCCGGGACTGGAAAAGATACGCAGTATTTT.

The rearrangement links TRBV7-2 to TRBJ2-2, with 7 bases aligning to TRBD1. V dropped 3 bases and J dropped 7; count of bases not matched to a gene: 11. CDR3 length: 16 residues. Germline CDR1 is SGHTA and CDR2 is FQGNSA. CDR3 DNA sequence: TGTGCCAGCAGCTTGGAATTGACAGGGTATAACGGGGAGCTGTTTTTT. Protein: CASSLELTGYNGELFF.

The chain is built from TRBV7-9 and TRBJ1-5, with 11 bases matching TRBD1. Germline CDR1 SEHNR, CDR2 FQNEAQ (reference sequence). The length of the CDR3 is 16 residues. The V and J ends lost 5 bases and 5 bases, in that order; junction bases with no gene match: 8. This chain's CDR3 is CASSVGQGAVYQPQHF. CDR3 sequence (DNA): TGTGCCAGCAGCGTCGGACAGGGGGCGGTTTATCAGCCCCAGCATTTT.

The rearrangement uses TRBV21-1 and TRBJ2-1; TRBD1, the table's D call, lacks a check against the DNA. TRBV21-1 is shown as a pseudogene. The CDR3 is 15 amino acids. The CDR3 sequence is CASSKGGQGANEQFF. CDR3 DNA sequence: TGTGCCAGCAGCAAAGGGGGACAGGGGGCAAATGAGCAGTTCTTC.

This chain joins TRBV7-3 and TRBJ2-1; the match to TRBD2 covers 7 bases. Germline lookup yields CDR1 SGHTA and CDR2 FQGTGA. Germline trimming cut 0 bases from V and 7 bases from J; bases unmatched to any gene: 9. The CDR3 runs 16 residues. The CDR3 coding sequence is TGTGCCAGCAGCTTAACGTGGGGCGGGAGTGGTAATGAGCAGTTCTTC. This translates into CASSLTWGGSGNEQFF. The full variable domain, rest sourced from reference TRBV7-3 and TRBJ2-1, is GAGVSQTPSNKVTEKGKYVELRCDPISGHTALYWYRQSLGQGPEFLIYFQGTGAADDSGLPNDRFFAVRPEGSVSTLKIQRTERGDSAVYLCASSLTWGGSGNEQFFGPGTRLTVL.

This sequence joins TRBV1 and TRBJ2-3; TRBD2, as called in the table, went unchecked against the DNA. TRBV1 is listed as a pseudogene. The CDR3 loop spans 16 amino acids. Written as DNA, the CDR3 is TGCACCAGCAGCCAAGGGTACCGGGAGGGTACAGATACGCAGTATTTT. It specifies CTSSQGYREGTDTQYF.

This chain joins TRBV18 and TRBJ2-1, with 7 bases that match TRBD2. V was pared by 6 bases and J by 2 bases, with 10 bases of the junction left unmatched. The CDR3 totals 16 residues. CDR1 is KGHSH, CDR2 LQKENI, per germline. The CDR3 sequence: CASSPGAGVAYNEQFF. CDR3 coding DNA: TGTGCCAGCTCCCCCGGCGCGGGAGTGGCCTACAATGAGCAGTTCTTC.

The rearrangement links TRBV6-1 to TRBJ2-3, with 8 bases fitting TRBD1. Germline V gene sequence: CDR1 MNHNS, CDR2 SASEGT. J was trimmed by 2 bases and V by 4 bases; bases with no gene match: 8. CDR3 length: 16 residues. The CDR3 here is CASSGLDRDFTDTQYF. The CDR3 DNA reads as TGTGCCAGCAGTGGCTTGGACAGGGATTTCACAGATACGCAGTATTTT.

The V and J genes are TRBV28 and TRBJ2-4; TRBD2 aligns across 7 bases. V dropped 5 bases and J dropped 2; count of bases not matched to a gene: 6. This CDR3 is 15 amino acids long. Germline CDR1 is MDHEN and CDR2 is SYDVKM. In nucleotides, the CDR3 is TGTGCCAGCAGTCCTGGGGGGGTAACCAAAAACATTCAGTACTTC. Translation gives CASSPGGVTKNIQYF.

CDR3: CASRRGLGGELFF. The CDR3 bases are TGTGCCAGCAGACGGGGATTGGGCGGGGAGCTGTTTTTT. The chain recombines TRBV6-6 with TRBJ2-2; D is possibly TRBD2 (5 bases). From germline, CDR1 is MNHNY and CDR2 SVGAGI (reference sequence). The CDR3 is made up of 13 amino acids. V lost 6 bases and J 7 bases, leaving 12 bases between the germline ends.

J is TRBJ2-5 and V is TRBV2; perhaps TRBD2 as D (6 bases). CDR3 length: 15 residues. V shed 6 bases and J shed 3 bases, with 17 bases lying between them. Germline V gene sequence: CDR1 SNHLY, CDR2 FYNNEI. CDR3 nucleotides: TGTGCCAGCAGACAGAGCGGGCCACGTAAAGAGACCCAGTACTTC. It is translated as CASRQSGPRKETQYF.

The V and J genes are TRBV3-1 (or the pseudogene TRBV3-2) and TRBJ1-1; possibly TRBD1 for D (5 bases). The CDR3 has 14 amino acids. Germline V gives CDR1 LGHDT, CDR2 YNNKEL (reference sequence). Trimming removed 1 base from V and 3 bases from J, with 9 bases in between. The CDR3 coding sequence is TGTGCCAGCAGCCAAGCAGGGTATTACACTGAAGCTTTCTTT. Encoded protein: CASSQAGYYTEAFF.

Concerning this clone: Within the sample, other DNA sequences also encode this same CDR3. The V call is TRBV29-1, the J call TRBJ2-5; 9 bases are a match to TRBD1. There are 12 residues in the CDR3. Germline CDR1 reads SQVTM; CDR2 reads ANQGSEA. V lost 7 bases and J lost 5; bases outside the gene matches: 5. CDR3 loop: CSAAGTGETQYF. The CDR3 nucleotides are TGCAGCGCAGCCGGGACAGGGGAGACCCAGTACTTC.

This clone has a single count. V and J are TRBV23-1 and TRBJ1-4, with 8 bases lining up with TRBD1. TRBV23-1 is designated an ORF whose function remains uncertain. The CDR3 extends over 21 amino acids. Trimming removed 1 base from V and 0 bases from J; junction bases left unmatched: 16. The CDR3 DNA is TGCGCCAGCAGTCAATGTGGGACGACAGGGGCAGTAAAACCAACTAATGAAAAACTGTTTTTT. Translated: CASSQCGTTGAVKPTNEKLFF.

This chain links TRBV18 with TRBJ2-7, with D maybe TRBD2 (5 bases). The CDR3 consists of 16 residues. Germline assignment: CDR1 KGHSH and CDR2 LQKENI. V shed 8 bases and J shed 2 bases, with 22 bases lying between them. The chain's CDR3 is CASTSPAEAPTYEQYF. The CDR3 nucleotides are TGTGCCAGCACCAGTCCAGCGGAGGCACCAACCTACGAGCAGTACTTC.

The CDR3, as DNA: TGTGCTAGTAGAGGGGGCCGTTCCTACAATGAGCAGTTCTTC. This codes for CASRGGRSYNEQFF. This sequence joins TRBV7-2 and TRBJ2-1, with 7 bases lining up with TRBD1. The germline gives CDR1 SGHTA, CDR2 FQGNSA. The CDR3 length is 14 residues.

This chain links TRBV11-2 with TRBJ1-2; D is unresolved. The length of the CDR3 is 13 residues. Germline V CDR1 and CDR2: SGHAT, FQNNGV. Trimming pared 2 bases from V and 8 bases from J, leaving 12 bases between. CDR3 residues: CASSLYEGRGYTF. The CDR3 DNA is TGTGCCAGCAGCTTATATGAGGGCAGGGGCTACACCTTC.

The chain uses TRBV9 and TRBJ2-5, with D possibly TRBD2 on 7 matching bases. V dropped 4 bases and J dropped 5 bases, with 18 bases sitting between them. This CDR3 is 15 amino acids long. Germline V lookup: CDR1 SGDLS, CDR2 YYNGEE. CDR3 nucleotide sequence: TGTGCCAGCAGCCCATGGGGGGGGGCGGAGGAGACCCAGTACTTC. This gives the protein CASSPWGGAEETQYF.

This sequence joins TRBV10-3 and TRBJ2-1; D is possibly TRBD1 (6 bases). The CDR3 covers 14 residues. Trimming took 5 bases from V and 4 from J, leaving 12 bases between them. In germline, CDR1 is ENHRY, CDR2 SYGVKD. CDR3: CAISSRDIYNEQFF. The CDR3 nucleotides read TGTGCCATCAGTTCCCGGGACATATACAATGAGCAGTTCTTC.